This entry lists 12 T cell receptor beta chains sequenced from one sample in a study of cytomegalovirus exposure and HLA in healthy donors. The PCR used 60 Vbeta and 13 Jbeta primers. The table came from immunoSEQ multiplex PCR; TCRdb's copy has only in-frame clones and leaves some out. The data show 100,000 or so clones, with roughly three fifths seen just once and 6.3% held by the top ten. Sample: PBMCs. These receptors came from a woman in her 30s in good health and CMV-seronegative.

This clone was seen only a few times. The chain joins TRBV7-9 to TRBJ2-3; D is unclear. Trimming left V 8 bases short and J 2 bases short, with 11 bases between. The CDR3 extends over 13 amino acids. The germline gives CDR1 SEHNR, CDR2 FQNEAQ (reference sequence). The CDR3 DNA is TGTGCCAGCTTGGGCCAAACCACAGATACGCAGTATTTT. It specifies CASLGQTTDTQYF.

This clone was observed a single time. The rearrangement uses TRBV7-8 and TRBJ1-4, with 9 bases lining up with TRBD1. Germline trimming cut 2 bases from V and 4 bases from J; bases unmatched to any gene: 5. CDR1 and CDR2 (germline): SGHVS, FQNEAQ. The CDR3 runs 16 residues. The CDR3 DNA reads as TGTGCCAGCAGCTTATTGAGGGACAGGGTTAATGAAAAACTGTTTTTT. Its translation: CASSLLRDRVNEKLFF.

The gene calls are TRBV4-3 and TRBJ2-3, with TRBD2 matching 7 bases. This CDR3 comprises 18 residues. Germline V gene data show CDR1 as LGHNA and CDR2 as YSLEER. J was trimmed by 6 bases and V by 2 bases; bases with no gene match: 17. CDR3 sequence: CASSQRGRAGEVTDTQYF. CDR3 in DNA: TGCGCCAGCAGCCAACGGGGTCGGGCGGGAGAGGTCACGGATACGCAGTATTTT.

The V gene is TRBV9, the J gene TRBJ2-5; 9 bases line up with TRBD2. Trimming took 2 bases from V and 1 from J; bases not matched to a gene: 6. The CDR3 is 16 residues long. CDR1 and CDR2 (germline): SGDLS, YYNGEE. The CDR3 reads CASSVTRGGFQETQYF. DNA of the CDR3: TGTGCCAGCAGCGTCACGCGGGGGGGATTCCAAGAGACCCAGTACTTC.

This clone was observed a handful of times. V and J are TRBV7-8 and TRBJ2-6; TRBD1 agrees at 7 bases. Germline V CDR1 and CDR2: SGHVS, FQNEAQ. V shed 2 bases and J 2 bases; nucleotides not matched to a gene: 3. CDR3 length: 16 amino acids. CDR3 DNA: TGTGCCAGCAGCTTAAAGGGGGCGGCTGGGGCCAACGTCCTGACTTTC. It translates to CASSLKGAAGANVLTF. The full variable domain, completed using reference TRBV7-8 and TRBJ2-6, is GAGVSQSPRYKVAKRGQDVALRCDPISGHVSLFWYQQALGQGPEFLTYFQNEAQLDKSGLPSDRFFAERPEGSVSTLKIQRTQQEDSAVYLCASSLKGAAGANVLTFGAGSRLTVL.

Only a few counts were recorded for this clone. The chain recombines TRBV19 with TRBJ2-3; D uncertain. Trimming cost V 5 bases and J 2 bases, with 8 bases left between them. CDR1 and CDR2 (germline): LNHDA, SQIVND (reference sequence). CDR3 length equals 13 residues. CDR3 in amino acids: CASSYTVTDTQYF. The DNA of the CDR3 is TGTGCCAGTAGTTACACCGTCACAGATACGCAGTATTTT.

To note about this clone: Relative to the germline gene, one junction end is altered; a read error may explain this. CDR3 nucleotide sequence: TGTGCCAGCAGCCTCACGGGCGTTGGGGGGATAAACACTGAAACTTTCTTT. It specifies CASSLTGVGGINTETFF. The genes are TRBV7-2 and TRBJ1-1; possible D gene TRBD1, 5 bases. CDR1 is SGHTA, CDR2 FQGNSA, per germline. The CDR3 sequence is 17 residues long.

The chain combines TRBV7-8 with TRBJ2-1; 14 bases map to TRBD2. The germline gives CDR1 SGHVS, CDR2 FQNEAQ. The ends lost 1 base at V and 9 bases at J; junction bases unmatched: 8. The CDR3 extends over 17 amino acids. The DNA for the CDR3 is TGTGCCAGCAGCTTAGGGACTAGCGGGGGGTCTGATGGTGAGCAGTTCTTC. Translated, it gives CASSLGTSGGSDGEQFF.

The CDR3 region is CAISPAGTDTQYF. The CDR3 nucleotides are TGTGCCATCAGTCCAGCGGGAACAGATACGCAGTATTTT. The chain joins TRBV10-3 to TRBJ2-3; 7 bases are shared with TRBD2. Germline assignment: CDR1 ENHRY and CDR2 SYGVKD. The V segment lost 5 bases and the J segment 3 bases; nucleotides outside the gene matches: 2. This CDR3 has 13 residues.

The chain couples TRBV6-1 to TRBJ2-2; tentative D call: TRBD2 (6 bases). Trimming took 8 bases from V and 7 from J, leaving 20 bases between them. From germline, CDR1 is MNHNS and CDR2 SASEGT. The CDR3 is 15 amino acids. The CDR3 loop is CASRFEAEGGGELFF. CDR3 nucleotides: TGTGCCAGCCGGTTCGAGGCGGAGGGCGGCGGGGAGCTGTTTTTT.

This rearrangement joins TRBV6-6 to TRBJ2-7, with TRBD2 matching 9 bases. Germline-derived CDR1 and CDR2 are MNHNY and SVGAGI (reference sequence). V lost 7 bases, J lost 3 bases, and 1 base stayed unmatched. The CDR3 length is 12 residues. The CDR3 nucleotides read TGTGCCAGCAAACTAGCGGGCTACGAGCAGTACTTC. It specifies CASKLAGYEQYF.

The V gene is TRBV19, the J gene TRBJ2-2; maybe TRBD1 (5 bases). The length of the CDR3 is 13 residues. Trimming removed 6 bases at V and 0 bases at J, with 5 bases between. The V gene's germline CDR1 is LNHDA and CDR2 SQIVND (reference sequence). In nucleotides, the CDR3 is TGTGCCAGTAGCAGGGCGAACACCGGGGAGCTGTTTTTT. Translating gives CASSRANTGELFF.